This T cell receptor (beta chain) emerged from a study of blood T cell repertoires in COVID-19. Study as a whole: T cells, B-cell-depleted T cells, or PBMCs supplied cDNA or gDNA.

Enrolled through a virtual design, the participants were between about 18 and 89 years of age and came from about two dozen US areas. Authors' data handling: The assay estimated nucleated cells by amplifying reference gene primers. TCRdb's table, derived via immunoSEQ multiplex PCR, lists solely in-frame clones and lacks some. V and J calls and clone size follow that table, whereas D and trimming were derived from the DNA. This table holds about 260,000 clones, approximately 88% found once. CDR1 is SGHRS and CDR2 is YFSETQ in the germline V gene. The CDR3 runs to 13 residues. Trimming cost V 1 base and J 3 bases, with 5 bases left between them.

The sequence derives from a woman in her thirties or forties with acute COVID-19. The V and J genes are TRBV5-1 and TRBJ2-4, with D uncertain. Sequenced: PBMCs or T cells enriched from blood (not recorded which). The CDR3 nucleotides read TGCGCCAGCAGCTTGCTAGACAAAAACATTCAGTACTTC. Its translation: CASSLLDKNIQYF.